Listed here are 9 T cell receptor beta chains from one sample, sequenced in a study of beta chain features in type 1 diabetes. Sequenced material consisted of expressed TCRB transcripts (all of the isolated RNA was reverse transcribed). Generated by immunoSEQ multiplex PCR, the TCRdb table keeps only in-frame clones and is missing some. The repertoire holds a few hundred thousand clones, with around 13% as singletons. Material: central memory CD4+ T cells from blood. The receptors derive from a man aged 25-45 years in good health.

As to this clone: The sample carries other DNA sequences with the same CDR3. The chain couples TRBV7-2 to TRBJ1-1; tentatively, D is TRBD1 (5 bases). Germline V gives CDR1 SGHTA, CDR2 FQGNSA. Trimming pared 2 bases from V and 4 bases from J, leaving 14 bases between. The CDR3 covers 15 residues. As DNA, the CDR3 is TGTGCCAGCAGCTTATTTGGGGCAGGTGGCACTGAAGCTTTCTTT. It specifies CASSLFGAGGTEAFF.

This chain connects TRBV5-4 to TRBJ2-3, with D possibly matching TRBD2 (7 bases). The V end lost 3 bases, the J end lost 4 bases, and 12 bases lay between the germline ends. This CDR3 contains 14 residues. Germline V gene lookup returns CDR1 SGHNT and CDR2 YYREEE (reference sequence). The CDR3 is CASSSPGGADTQYF. The CDR3 DNA follows: TGTGCCAGCAGCTCCCCGGGGGGCGCAGATACGCAGTATTTT.

The table lists this clone with a few counts. In the same sample, other DNA sequences code for this CDR3. This chain joins TRBV6-6 and TRBJ1-2; 12 bases map to TRBD1. The CDR3 spans 13 residues. Looked up from germline, CDR1 is MNHNY and CDR2 is SVGAGI (reference sequence). With V trimmed by 8 bases and J by 8 bases, 6 bases remained unmatched. CDR3 residues: CASSSGTGGGYTF. DNA for the CDR3: TGTGCCAGCTCCTCCGGGACAGGGGGCGGCTACACCTTC.

V and J are TRBV5-6 and TRBJ2-2; 10 positions agree with TRBD2. With V trimmed by 4 bases and J by 5 bases, 5 bases remained unmatched. Germline V CDR1 and CDR2: SGHDT, YYEEEE. This CDR3 has 15 residues. As DNA, the CDR3 is TGTGCCAGCAGCCTAGCGGGAGAGGGGACCGGGGAGCTGTTTTTT. Translated, it gives CASSLAGEGTGELFF.

There are a few counts of this clone. V and J are TRBV4-1 and TRBJ1-2; possible D gene TRBD1, 6 bases. V gave up 2 bases and J gave up 5 bases, with 21 bases separating them. From germline, CDR1 is MGHRA and CDR2 YSYEKL. The CDR3 is 17 residues long. This CDR3 reads CASSQMPVRDTFYGYTF. In nucleotides, the CDR3 is TGCGCCAGCAGCCAAATGCCGGTCCGGGACACTTTTTATGGCTACACCTTC.

This clone was counted only a few times. This chain joins TRBV6-1 and TRBJ1-1; D is possibly TRBD1 (5 bases). The ends were cut back, 5 bases at V and 5 bases at J, with 15 bases in the middle. Germline CDR1 reads MNHNS; CDR2 reads SASEGT. This CDR3 has 14 residues. The CDR3 region has the DNA TGTGCCAGCAGTCGCCAGGGTAATCCGACTGAAGCTTTCTTT. This gives the protein CASSRQGNPTEAFF.

The chain uses TRBV29-1 and TRBJ1-1; TRBD1 matches at 9 bases. The CDR3 totals 10 residues. Per germline, CDR1 SQVTM and CDR2 ANQGSEA. The CDR3 region has the DNA TGCAGGGGACAGGGAACTGAAGCTTTCTTT. As protein: CRGQGTEAFF.

This clone was seen a handful of times. The rearrangement uses TRBV7-9 and TRBJ1-5; D is unresolved. Trimming cost V 1 base and J 7 bases, with 2 bases left between them. Germline V gene data show CDR1 as SEHNR and CDR2 as FQNEAQ (reference sequence). The CDR3 has 11 amino acids. The CDR3 DNA reads as TGTGCCAGCAGCTTAGGACAGCCCCAGCATTTT. Translated, it gives CASSLGQPQHF.

The chain employs TRBV28 and TRBJ2-7; perhaps TRBD1 as D (5 bases). Germline V gene sequence: CDR1 MDHEN, CDR2 SYDVKM. The CDR3 covers 12 residues. The CDR3 DNA follows: TGTGTCTCCGGGCAGGGAACCTACGAGCAGTACGTC. It translates to CVSGQGTYEQYV.